One sample yielded the 21 T cell receptor beta chains listed below, sequenced in a study of T cells in Graves' hyperthyroidism and ophthalmopathy. Amplified TCR beta CDR3 regions came from RNA transcripts. Using the HTBI primer set, a first-round RT-PCR was run on the TCR CDR3. TCRdb recomputed calls from the multiplex PCR reads with MiXCR, one row per CDR3 protein. This table holds 500,000 to 600,000 distinct CDR3 sequences, just under 20% found once. Sequences were obtained from blood. These receptors all stem from a man in his forties or fifties with Graves' ophthalmopathy.

This chain connects TRBV27 to TRBJ1-2; D remains unclear. The CDR3 loop spans 14 amino acids. The V gene's germline CDR1 is MNHEY and CDR2 SMNVEV (reference sequence). Trimming removed 3 bases at V and 1 base at J, with 9 bases between. CDR3 bases: TGTGCCAGCAGTTTCGACGGATATAACTATGGCTACACCTTC. This sequence encodes CASSFDGYNYGYTF.

This clonotype was detected only a few times. A read error may produce the germline difference seen at one junction end. The V gene is TRBV12-3 or TRBV12-4, the J gene TRBJ2-2; 8 bases align to TRBD1. There are 14 residues in the CDR3. CDR3 loop: CASSRTGLTGELLF. In nucleotides, the CDR3 is TGTGCCAGCAGTCGGACAGGGCTGACCGGGGAGCTGCTTTTT.

The rearrangement uses TRBV5-8 and TRBJ1-1; unclear D gene. CDR1 and CDR2 from the germline V gene are SGHTS and YDEGEE. The ends were cut back, 3 bases at V and 2 bases at J, with 17 bases in the middle. There are 16 residues in the CDR3. The CDR3 DNA follows: TGTGCCAGCAGCTCGCCTTACCAAATTCCAAACACTGAAGCTTTCTTT. It is translated as CASSSPYQIPNTEAFF. Full variable domain (rest looked up from reference TRBV5-8 and TRBJ1-1): EAGVTQSPTHLIKTRGQQATLRCSPISGHTSVYWYQQALGLGLQFLLWYDEGEERNRGNFPPRFSGRQFPNYSSELNVNALELEDSALYLCASSSPYQIPNTEAFFGQGTRLTVV.

This clonotype has a handful of counts. This rearrangement joins TRBV10-1 to TRBJ2-3; 9 positions agree with TRBD1. The V and J ends lost 3 bases and 3 bases, in that order; junction bases with no gene match: 4. The germline gives CDR1 WNHNN, CDR2 SYGVQD (reference sequence). The CDR3 is made up of 15 amino acids. The CDR3 region has the DNA TGCGCCAGCAGTGACTTCGGACAGGGGACAGATACGCAGTATTTT. Translated, it gives CASSDFGQGTDTQYF.

This chain uses TRBV11-2 with TRBJ1-1, with D tentatively TRBD1 (5 bases). V was trimmed by 6 bases and J by 4 bases, leaving 15 bases between them. Looked up from germline, CDR1 is SGHAT and CDR2 is FQNNGV. The length of the CDR3 is 14 residues. In DNA, the CDR3 is TGTGCCAGCAGAACTACCAGGGAAGGCACTGAAGCTTTCTTT. It codes for CASRTTREGTEAFF.

The rearrangement uses TRBV10-1 and TRBJ2-3; D is ambiguous. The CDR3 consists of 13 residues. Trimming took off 3 bases at V and 3 bases at J, with 7 bases between the two ends. Germline assignment: CDR1 WNHNN and CDR2 SYGVQD (reference sequence). The CDR3 here is CASSEIETDTQYF. Here the CDR3 DNA reads TGCGCCAGCAGTGAAATTGAAACAGATACGCAGTATTTT.

This clonotype was seen a handful of times. The rearrangement links TRBV6-5 to TRBJ2-3; 8 nucleotides line up with TRBD2. V trimming: 2 bases; J trimming: 1 base; junction bases outside the gene matches: 5. The CDR3 extends over 16 amino acids. Germline lookup yields CDR1 MNHEY and CDR2 SVGAGI. CDR3 in DNA: TGTGCCAGCAGTTACGCGGCGGGAGGAGGCACAGATACGCAGTATTTT. This sequence encodes CASSYAAGGGTDTQYF.

The chain has TRBV7-9 and TRBJ1-4; 8 positions agree with TRBD1. Per the germline V gene, CDR1 is SEHNR and CDR2 is FQNEAQ (reference sequence). With 5 bases clipped from V and 0 bases from J, the junction kept 5 bases outside the gene matches. The CDR3 runs to 16 residues. This CDR3 is CASSKGQGATNEKLFF. The DNA of the CDR3 is TGTGCCAGCAGCAAAGGACAGGGTGCAACTAATGAAAAACTGTTTTTT.

This clonotype came up a few times. This chain connects TRBV20-1 to TRBJ2-1; 14 nucleotides agree with TRBD2. The trim removed 7 bases at V and 4 bases at J, leaving 3 bases unmatched. This CDR3 has 14 amino acids. Germline loops: CDR1 DFQATT, CDR2 SNEGSKA (reference sequence). CDR3 nucleotide sequence: TGCAGTGGTCGACTAGCGGGAGGGTACAATGAGCAGTTCTTC. Its translation is CSGRLAGGYNEQFF.

This clonotype occurred a few times. This chain joins TRBV7-8 and TRBJ1-4; possible D gene TRBD1, 5 bases. This CDR3 contains 17 residues. Germline CDR1 reads SGHVS; CDR2 reads FQNEAQ. V was trimmed by 4 bases and J by 1 base, leaving 16 bases between them. The CDR3 here is CASSYGPPQGTNEKLFF. Written as DNA, the CDR3 is TGTGCCAGCAGCTACGGCCCGCCCCAGGGAACTAATGAAAAACTGTTTTTT.

This clonotype was found many times. The chain joins TRBV28 to TRBJ2-3; 9 nucleotides match TRBD1. Trimming at V came to 8 bases and at J to 2 bases, leaving 5 bases not matched to a gene. In germline, CDR1 is MDHEN, CDR2 SYDVKM. There are 14 residues in the CDR3. CDR3 in amino acids: CASGGTGYTDTQYF. The DNA for the CDR3 is TGTGCCAGCGGAGGGACAGGGTACACAGATACGCAGTATTTT.

This clonotype was picked up one time. The chain combines TRBV2 with TRBJ2-5; D unclear. The CDR3 is 14 residues long. The germline CDR1 and CDR2 sequences are SNHLY and FYNNEI. The germline V and J ends were trimmed by 1 base and 1 base, with 7 bases remaining between them. The CDR3 bases are TGTGCCAGCAGTGAAGTGGGGATCCAAGAGACCCAGTACTTC. Its translation is CASSEVGIQETQYF.

This chain links TRBV28 with TRBJ2-5, with TRBD2 matching over 7 bases. This CDR3 region has 15 residues. J lost 5 bases, V lost 7 bases, and 13 bases had no gene match. Germline V gene lookup returns CDR1 MDHEN and CDR2 SYDVKM. The CDR3 nucleotides read TGTGCCAGCATGGAAAGCGGGAACCCAGGGGAGACCCAGTACTTC. Its protein is CASMESGNPGETQYF.

This clonotype has a handful of counts. The chain recombines TRBV5-1 with TRBJ2-5; D is ambiguous. The CDR3 consists of 13 residues. The V gene lost 1 base and the J gene lost 1 base, with 5 bases spanning the gap. Germline lookup yields CDR1 SGHRS and CDR2 YFSETQ. CDR3 in amino acids: CASSLMRQETQYF. As DNA, the CDR3 is TGCGCCAGCAGCTTGATGCGCCAAGAGACCCAGTACTTC.

Concerning this clonotype itself: The DNA is left out, because the CDR3 cannot be placed on it with certainty; the CDR3 is given as TCRdb lists it. The rearrangement uses TRBV29-1 and TRBJ2-3; the table's D call, TRBD2, was not checked against the DNA. The CDR3 is 12 amino acids long, termini counted. Germline lookup yields CDR1 SQVTM and CDR2 ANQGSEA. CDR3 amino acids: CSVASGTDTHYF.

This sequence joins TRBV6-1 and TRBJ1-3, with TRBD1 identical over 7 bases. The germline CDR1 and CDR2 sequences are MNHNS and SASEGT. V lost 6 bases and J lost 4; bases outside the gene matches: 12. The CDR3 has 16 residues. Here the CDR3 DNA reads TGTGCCAGCAGGTTGGACAGGTCGCACTCCGGAAACACCATATATTTT. It codes for CASRLDRSHSGNTIYF.

The CDR3 sequence: CASSNRDFGNTIYF. The CDR3 DNA reads TGTGCCAGCAGCAACAGGGACTTTGGAAACACCATATATTTT. The rearrangement uses TRBV6-1 and TRBJ1-3, with D possibly being TRBD1 (6 bases). Germline CDR1 is MNHNS and CDR2 is SASEGT. Between the trimmed V and J ends, which lost 6 bases and 3 bases, there was a span of 12 bases. CDR3 size: 14 residues.

The rearrangement joins TRBV19 to TRBJ1-1; D call uncertain. The CDR3 has 14 residues. Looked up from germline, CDR1 is LNHDA and CDR2 is SQIVND (reference sequence). Trimming stripped 3 bases from V and 2 bases from J, with 10 bases between. The CDR3 bases are TGTGCCAGTAGTATCCGACTGACTAACACTGAAGCTTTCTTT. This sequence encodes CASSIRLTNTEAFF.

The chain carries TRBV20-1 and TRBJ2-5; possibly TRBD2 for D (6 bases). Deletions cut 3 bases from V and 5 bases from J, with 16 bases between. This CDR3 contains 14 residues. Germline V CDR1 and CDR2: DFQATT, SNEGSKA (reference sequence). In nucleotides, the CDR3 is TGCAGTGCTAGCAACCCCCTCAGCGGGGAGACCCAGTACTTC. Translating it yields CSASNPLSGETQYF.

This clonotype came up many times. The rearrangement joins TRBV6-1 to TRBJ1-1, with TRBD1 as a possible D gene (5 bases). This CDR3 region has 15 residues. Between the trimmed V and J ends, which lost 7 bases and 1 base, there was a span of 16 bases. Germline V gene data show CDR1 as MNHNS and CDR2 as SASEGT. For the CDR3, the DNA is TGTGCCAGCAAAGGGGACGTTACCTCGAACACTGAAGCTTTCTTT. As protein: CASKGDVTSNTEAFF.

The rearrangement uses TRBV10-3 and TRBJ1-6; D is unresolved. Looked up from germline, CDR1 is ENHRY and CDR2 is SYGVKD. The V end was cut by 3 bases, the J end by 13 bases, with 10 bases between. The CDR3 has 12 amino acids. As DNA, the CDR3 is TGTGCCATCAGTGACCCTAGTTTGCCCCTCCACTTT. This sequence encodes CAISDPSLPLHF.